This T cell receptor beta chain was observed in a study of early T cells in non-severe SARS-CoV-2 infection. With regard to this clonotype: The antigen remains undetermined.

The CDR3 loop spans 17 amino acids. V dropped 0 bases and J dropped 5 bases, with 18 bases sitting between them. The germline V gene encodes CDR1 SGDLS and CDR2 YYNGEE. Overall study findings and caveats: Private and CD4 specificities were missed by VDJdb matching, which favored anti-spike CD8 responses.

Unique molecular identifiers (one per individual cDNA molecule) were attached. One entry per CDR3 protein, called by TCRdb with MiXCR from the 5' RACE reads. The profile covers tens of thousands of distinct CDR3 sequences, with approximately 10% appearing a single time and around 12% taken by the ten largest. This chain joins TRBV9 and TRBJ2-1; no clear D. Sample: whole blood. The origin of this receptor is an adult who was a healthcare worker with PCR-confirmed SARS-CoV-2 infection or an uninfected control (not recorded which). CDR3 coding DNA: TGTGCCAGCAGCGTAGCTAGACACTCCAAAGCGAACAATGAGCAGTTCTTC. It translates to CASSVARHSKANNEQFF.